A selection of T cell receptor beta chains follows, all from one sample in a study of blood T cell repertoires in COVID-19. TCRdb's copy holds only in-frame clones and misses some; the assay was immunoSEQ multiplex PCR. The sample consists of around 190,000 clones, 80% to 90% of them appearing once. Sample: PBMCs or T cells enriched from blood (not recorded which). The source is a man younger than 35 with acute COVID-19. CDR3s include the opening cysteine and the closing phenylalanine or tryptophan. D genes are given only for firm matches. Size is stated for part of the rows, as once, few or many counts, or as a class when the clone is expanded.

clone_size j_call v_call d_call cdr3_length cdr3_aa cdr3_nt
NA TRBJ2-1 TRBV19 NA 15 CASSIGAGGYNEQFF TGTGCCAGTAGTATAGGGGCAGGGGGGTACAATGAGCAGTTCTTC
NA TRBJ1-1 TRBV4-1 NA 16 CASSQNAGRRDTEAFF TGCGCCAGCAGCCAAAATGCGGGACGAAGGGACACTGAAGCTTTCTTT
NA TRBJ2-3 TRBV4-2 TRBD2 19 CASSQESPSLAGVTDTQYF TGTGCCAGCAGCCAAGAGAGCCCTTCGCTAGCGGGAGTAACAGATACGCAGTATTTT
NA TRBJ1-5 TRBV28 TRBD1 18 CASTPLKTGSPSNQPQHF TGTGCCAGCACCCCCCTTAAGACAGGGAGCCCTAGCAATCAGCCCCAGCATTTT
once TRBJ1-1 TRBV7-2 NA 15 CASSANPGAGTEAFF TGTGCCAGCAGCGCCAATCCAGGGGCCGGGACTGAAGCTTTCTTT
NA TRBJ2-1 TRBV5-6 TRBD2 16 CASSFYISGAYNEQFF TGTGCCAGCAGCTTTTACATTAGCGGGGCCTACAATGAGCAGTTCTTC
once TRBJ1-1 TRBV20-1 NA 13 CSASHRVWTEAFF TGCAGTGCTAGTCACAGGGTTTGGACTGAAGCTTTCTTT
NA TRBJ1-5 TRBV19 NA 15 CASRPGRGGNQPQHF TGTGCCAGCCGCCCAGGGCGGGGTGGCAATCAGCCCCAGCATTTT
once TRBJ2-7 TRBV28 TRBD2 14 CASSLGLAAYEQYF TGTGCCAGCAGTTTAGGACTAGCAGCCTACGAGCAGTACTTC
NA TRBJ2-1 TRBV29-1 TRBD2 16 CSVGGLLASTYNEQFF TGCAGCGTGGGGGGACTACTAGCGAGTACCTACAATGAGCAGTTCTTC
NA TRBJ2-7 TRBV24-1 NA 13 CATSDGGFYEQYF TGTGCCACCAGTGATGGGGGGTTCTACGAGCAGTACTTC
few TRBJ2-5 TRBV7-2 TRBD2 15 CASSLASTSPETQYF TGTGCCAGCAGCTTAGCTTCGACTAGCCCAGAGACCCAGTACTTC
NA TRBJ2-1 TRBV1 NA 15 CTSSPREREYNEQFF TGCACCAGCAGTCCTCGGGAGCGGGAATACAATGAGCAGTTCTTC
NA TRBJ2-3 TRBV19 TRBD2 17 CASSTGLAGGTADTQYF TGTGCCAGTAGTACGGGACTAGCGGGAGGAACTGCAGATACGCAGTATTTT
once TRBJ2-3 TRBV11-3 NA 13 CASSSRGSDTQYF TGTGCCAGCAGCTCAAGAGGCTCAGATACGCAGTATTTT
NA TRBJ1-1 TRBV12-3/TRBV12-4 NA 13 CASRPGATYEAFF TGTGCCAGCAGGCCTGGGGCGACTTATGAAGCTTTCTTT
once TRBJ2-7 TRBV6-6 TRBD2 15 CASSYSVGEGNEQYF TGTGCCAGCAGTTACTCAGTGGGGGAGGGGAACGAGCAGTACTTC
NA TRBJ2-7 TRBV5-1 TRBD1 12 CASSLGDREQYF TGCGCCAGCAGCTTGGGGGACAGGGAGCAGTACTTC
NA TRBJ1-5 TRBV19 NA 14 CASQQGVSNQPQHF TGTGCCAGTCAACAGGGTGTCAGCAATCAGCCCCAGCATTTT
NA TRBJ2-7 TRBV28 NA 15 CASSFGGADPYEQYF TGTGCCAGCAGTTTTGGGGGGGCGGACCCCTACGAGCAGTACTTC
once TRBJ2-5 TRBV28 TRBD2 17 CASSLRGLAGSQETQYF TGTGCCAGCAGTTTGCGGGGACTAGCGGGCAGCCAAGAGACCCAGTACTTC
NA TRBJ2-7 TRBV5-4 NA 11 CASIRGYEQYF TGTGCCAGCATCAGGGGATACGAGCAGTACTTC
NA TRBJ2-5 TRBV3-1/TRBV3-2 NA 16 CASSQSHGGMVETQYF TGTGCCAGCAGCCAAAGTCACGGCGGGATGGTTGAGACCCAGTACTTC
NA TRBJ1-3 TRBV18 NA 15 CASSPESGYRNTIYF TGTGCCAGCTCACCAGAATCCGGGTATCGGAACACCATATATTTT
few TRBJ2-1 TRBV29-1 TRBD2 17 CSVEGRVGGRSYNEQFF TGCAGCGTTGAGGGGCGGGTCGGCGGGAGGTCCTACAATGAGCAGTTCTTC
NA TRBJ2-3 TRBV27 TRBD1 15 CASSFWTGPTDTQYF TGTGCCAGCAGTTTCTGGACAGGACCCACAGATACGCAGTATTTT
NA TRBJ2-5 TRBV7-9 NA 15 CASSFAGWDQETQYF TGTGCCAGCAGCTTTGCGGGCTGGGACCAAGAGACCCAGTACTTC
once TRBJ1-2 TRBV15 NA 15 CATNPGQGYDYGYTF TGTGCCACCAATCCAGGCCAGGGCTATGACTATGGCTACACCTTC
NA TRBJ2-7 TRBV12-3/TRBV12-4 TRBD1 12 CASSDRGHEQYF TGTGCCAGCAGCGACAGGGGCCACGAGCAGTACTTC
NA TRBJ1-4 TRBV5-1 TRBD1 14 CASSPGTGDEKLFF TGCGCCAGCAGCCCCGGGACAGGGGATGAAAAACTGTTTTTT
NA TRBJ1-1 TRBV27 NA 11 CAVLRNTEAFF TGTGCCGTCTTGCGGAACACTGAAGCTTTCTTT
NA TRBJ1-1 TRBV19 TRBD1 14 CASSMGQGNAEAFF TGTGCCAGTAGTATGGGACAGGGGAACGCTGAAGCTTTCTTT
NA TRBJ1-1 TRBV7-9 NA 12 CASSLSNIEAFF TGTGCCAGCAGCTTAAGTAACATTGAAGCTTTCTTT
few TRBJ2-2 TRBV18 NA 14 CASSPTANTGELFF TGTGCCAGCTCACCCACAGCGAACACCGGGGAGCTGTTTTTT
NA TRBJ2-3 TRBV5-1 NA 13 CASSLIGGDTQYF TGCGCCAGCAGCTTGATTGGGGGGGATACGCAGTATTTT
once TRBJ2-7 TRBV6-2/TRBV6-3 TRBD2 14 CASSPGTSSYEQYF TGTGCCAGCAGTCCAGGGACTAGTTCCTACGAGCAGTACTTC
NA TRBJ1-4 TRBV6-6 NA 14 CASRLELGDEKLFF TGTGCCAGCAGGCTGGAGTTAGGTGATGAAAAACTGTTTTTT
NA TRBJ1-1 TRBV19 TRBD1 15 CASSLGQGMNTEAFF TGTGCCAGTAGTTTGGGACAGGGGATGAACACTGAAGCTTTCTTT
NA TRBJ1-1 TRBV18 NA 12 CASSSLRTEAFF TGTGCCAGCTCATCACTCCGCACTGAAGCTTTCTTT
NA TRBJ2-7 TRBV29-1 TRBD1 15 CSVEEKGRGLYEQYF TGCAGCGTTGAAGAAAAGGGCAGGGGGCTCTACGAGCAGTACTTC
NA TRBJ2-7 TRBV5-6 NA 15 CASSPRLGIHYEQYF TGTGCCAGCAGCCCGCGTCTGGGCATACACTACGAGCAGTACTTC
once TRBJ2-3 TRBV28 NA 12 CASSESGNTQYF TGTGCCAGCAGCGAAAGCGGAAATACGCAGTATTTT
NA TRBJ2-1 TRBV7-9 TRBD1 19 CASSLLRAQGTGLYNEQFF TGTGCCAGCAGCTTATTGCGAGCGCAAGGGACAGGGCTCTACAATGAGCAGTTCTTC
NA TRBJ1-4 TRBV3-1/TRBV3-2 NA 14 CASSPGGGLEKLFF TGTGCCAGCAGCCCCGGGGGGGGGCTGGAAAAACTGTTTTTT
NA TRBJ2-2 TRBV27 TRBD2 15 CASSILAGWAGELFF TGTGCCAGCAGTATTCTAGCGGGATGGGCCGGGGAGCTGTTTTTT
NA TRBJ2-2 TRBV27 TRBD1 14 CASQTQGYTGELFF TGTGCCTCCCAGACACAGGGGTATACCGGGGAGCTGTTTTTT
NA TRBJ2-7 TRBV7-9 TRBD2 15 CASSPQAGVGYEQYF TGTGCCAGCAGCCCACAAGCGGGAGTGGGCTACGAGCAGTACTTC
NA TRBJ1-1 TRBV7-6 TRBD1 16 CASSSGTGVRNTEAFF TGTGCCAGCAGCTCCGGGACAGGGGTAAGGAACACTGAAGCTTTCTTT
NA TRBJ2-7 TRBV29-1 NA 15 CSVEEGQGGFYEQYF TGCAGCGTTGAAGAAGGCCAGGGAGGTTTCTACGAGCAGTACTTC
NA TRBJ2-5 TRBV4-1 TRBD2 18 CASSQRWVGGLAEETQYF TGCGCCAGCAGCCAACGCTGGGTGGGGGGACTAGCTGAAGAGACCCAGTACTTC
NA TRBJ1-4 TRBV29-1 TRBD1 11 CSAGQGEKLFF TGCAGCGCTGGACAGGGAGAAAAACTGTTTTTT
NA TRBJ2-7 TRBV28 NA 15 CASRLTGGLTYEQYF TGTGCCAGCAGGCTTACCGGGGGGCTAACCTACGAGCAGTACTTC
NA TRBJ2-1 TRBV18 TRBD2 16 CASSGGRAKFYNEQFF TGTGCCAGCTCCGGCGGGAGGGCCAAATTTTACAATGAGCAGTTCTTC
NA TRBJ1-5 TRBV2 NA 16 CASSDPGREGWQPQHF TGTGCCAGCAGTGACCCTGGCCGGGAAGGCTGGCAGCCCCAGCATTTT
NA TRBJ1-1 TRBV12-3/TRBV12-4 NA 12 CASSFGRAEAFF TGTGCCAGCAGTTTCGGTAGAGCTGAAGCTTTCTTT